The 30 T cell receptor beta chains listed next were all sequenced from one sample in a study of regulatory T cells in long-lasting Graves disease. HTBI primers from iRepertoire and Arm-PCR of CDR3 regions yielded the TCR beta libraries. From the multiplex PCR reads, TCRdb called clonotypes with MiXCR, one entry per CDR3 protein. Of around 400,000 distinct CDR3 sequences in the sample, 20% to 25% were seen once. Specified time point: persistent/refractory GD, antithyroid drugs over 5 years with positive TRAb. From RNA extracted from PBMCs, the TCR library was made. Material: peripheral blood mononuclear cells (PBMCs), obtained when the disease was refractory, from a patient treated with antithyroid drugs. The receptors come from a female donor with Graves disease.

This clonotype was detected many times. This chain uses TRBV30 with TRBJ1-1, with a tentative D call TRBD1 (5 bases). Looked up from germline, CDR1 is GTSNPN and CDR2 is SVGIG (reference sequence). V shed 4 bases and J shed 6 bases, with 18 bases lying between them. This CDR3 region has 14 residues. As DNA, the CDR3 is TGTGCCTGGATTGCTGGGACTAGGATGTCTGAAGCTTTCTTT. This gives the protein CAWIAGTRMSEAFF.

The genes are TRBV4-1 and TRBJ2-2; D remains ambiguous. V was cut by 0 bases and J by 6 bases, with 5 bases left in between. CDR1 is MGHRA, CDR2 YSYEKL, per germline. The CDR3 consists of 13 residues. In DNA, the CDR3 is TGCGCCAGCAGCCAAGATCCGTCCGGGGAGCTGTTTTTT. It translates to CASSQDPSGELFF.

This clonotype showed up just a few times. The CDR3 loop reads CSVLPGGREDSYEQYF. CDR3 coding DNA: TGCAGCGTTCTACCCGGGGGGCGGGAGGACTCCTACGAGCAGTACTTC. The rearrangement joins TRBV29-1 to TRBJ2-7; 8 positions agree with TRBD2. Trimming took 5 bases from V and 0 from J; bases not matched to a gene: 12. Germline assignment: CDR1 SQVTM and CDR2 ANQGSEA. The CDR3 is 16 amino acids.

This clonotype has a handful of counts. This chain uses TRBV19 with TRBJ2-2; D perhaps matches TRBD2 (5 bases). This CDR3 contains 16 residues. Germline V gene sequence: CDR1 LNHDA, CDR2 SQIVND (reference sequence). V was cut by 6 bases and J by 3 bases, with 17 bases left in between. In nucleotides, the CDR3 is TGTGCCAGTAGCGGAGACTACCTTGAAGACACCGGGGAGCTGTTTTTT. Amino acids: CASSGDYLEDTGELFF.

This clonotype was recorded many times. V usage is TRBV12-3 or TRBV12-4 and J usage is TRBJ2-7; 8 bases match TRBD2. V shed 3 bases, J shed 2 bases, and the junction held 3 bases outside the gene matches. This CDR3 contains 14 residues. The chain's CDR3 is CASSFSGGTYEQYF. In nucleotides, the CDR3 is TGTGCCAGCAGTTTCAGCGGGGGTACCTACGAGCAGTACTTC.

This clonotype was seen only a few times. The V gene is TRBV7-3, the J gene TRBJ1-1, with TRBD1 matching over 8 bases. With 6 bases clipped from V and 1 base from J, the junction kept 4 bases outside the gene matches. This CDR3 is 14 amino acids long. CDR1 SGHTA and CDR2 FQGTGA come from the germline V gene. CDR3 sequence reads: CASRAGGENTEAFF. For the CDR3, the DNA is TGTGCCAGCAGAGCAGGGGGCGAGAACACTGAAGCTTTCTTT.

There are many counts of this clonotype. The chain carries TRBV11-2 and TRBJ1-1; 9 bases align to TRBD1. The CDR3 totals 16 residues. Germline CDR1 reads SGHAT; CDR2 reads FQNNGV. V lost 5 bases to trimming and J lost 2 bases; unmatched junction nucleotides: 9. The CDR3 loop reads CASSLRTGVFNTEAFF. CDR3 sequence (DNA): TGTGCCAGCAGCCTCCGGACAGGGGTCTTCAACACTGAAGCTTTCTTT.

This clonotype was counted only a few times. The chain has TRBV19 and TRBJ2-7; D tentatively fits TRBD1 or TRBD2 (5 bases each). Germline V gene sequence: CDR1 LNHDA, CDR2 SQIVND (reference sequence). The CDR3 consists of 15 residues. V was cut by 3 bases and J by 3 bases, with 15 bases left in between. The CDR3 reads CASSIIRDGYYEQYF. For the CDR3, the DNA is TGTGCCAGTAGTATTATTAGGGACGGATACTACGAGCAGTACTTC.

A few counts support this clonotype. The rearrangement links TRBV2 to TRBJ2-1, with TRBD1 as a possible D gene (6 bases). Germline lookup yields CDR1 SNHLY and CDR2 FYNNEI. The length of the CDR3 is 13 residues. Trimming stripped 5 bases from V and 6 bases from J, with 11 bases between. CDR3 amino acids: CASSQGSPNEQFF. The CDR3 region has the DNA TGTGCCAGCAGTCAGGGGTCTCCCAATGAGCAGTTCTTC.

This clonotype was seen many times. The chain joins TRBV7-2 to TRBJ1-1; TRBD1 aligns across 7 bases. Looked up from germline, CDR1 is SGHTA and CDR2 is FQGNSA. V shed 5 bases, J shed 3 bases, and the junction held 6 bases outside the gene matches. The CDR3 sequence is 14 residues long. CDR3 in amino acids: CASSPQTGDTEAFF. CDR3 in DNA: TGTGCCAGCAGCCCACAAACAGGGGACACTGAAGCTTTCTTT.

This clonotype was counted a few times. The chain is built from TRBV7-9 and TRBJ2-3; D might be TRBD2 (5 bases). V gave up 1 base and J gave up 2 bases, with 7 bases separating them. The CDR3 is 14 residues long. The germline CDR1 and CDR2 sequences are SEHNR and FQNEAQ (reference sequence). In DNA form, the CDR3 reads TGTGCCAGCAGCTTAGACGGGATCACAGATACGCAGTATTTT. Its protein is CASSLDGITDTQYF.

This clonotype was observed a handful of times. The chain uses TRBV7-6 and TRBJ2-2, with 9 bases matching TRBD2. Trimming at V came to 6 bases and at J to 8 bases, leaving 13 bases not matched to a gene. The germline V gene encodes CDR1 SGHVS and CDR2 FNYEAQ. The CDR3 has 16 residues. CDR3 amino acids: CASSVIGGRAVGELFF. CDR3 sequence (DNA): TGTGCCAGCAGTGTTATTGGCGGGAGGGCCGTAGGGGAGCTGTTTTTT.

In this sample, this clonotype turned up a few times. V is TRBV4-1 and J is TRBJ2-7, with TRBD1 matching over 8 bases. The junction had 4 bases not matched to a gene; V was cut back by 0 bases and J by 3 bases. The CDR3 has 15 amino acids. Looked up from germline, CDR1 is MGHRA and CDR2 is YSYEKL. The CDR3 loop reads CASSQDLTGGYEQYF. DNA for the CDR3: TGCGCCAGCAGCCAAGATCTTACAGGGGGCTACGAGCAGTACTTC.

The CDR3: CSASLGVIYGYTF. In DNA form, the CDR3 reads TGCAGTGCTAGCCTTGGGGTGATCTATGGCTACACCTTC. The chain carries TRBV20-1 and TRBJ1-2; D gene ambiguous. Trimming pared 3 bases from V and 4 bases from J, leaving 12 bases between. Germline V gene sequence: CDR1 DFQATT, CDR2 SNEGSKA (reference sequence). The CDR3 has 13 amino acids.

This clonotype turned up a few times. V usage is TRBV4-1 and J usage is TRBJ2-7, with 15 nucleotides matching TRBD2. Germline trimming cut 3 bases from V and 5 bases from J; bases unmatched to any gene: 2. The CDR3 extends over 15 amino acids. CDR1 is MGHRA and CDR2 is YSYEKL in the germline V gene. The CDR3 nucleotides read TGCGCCAGCAGCCAGGGACTAGCGGGAGGCGACGAGCAGTACTTC. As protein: CASSQGLAGGDEQYF.

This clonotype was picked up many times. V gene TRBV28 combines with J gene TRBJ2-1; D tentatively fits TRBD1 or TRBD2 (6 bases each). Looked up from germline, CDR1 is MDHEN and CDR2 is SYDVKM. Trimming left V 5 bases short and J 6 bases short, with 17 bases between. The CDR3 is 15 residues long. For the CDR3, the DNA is TGTGCCAGCAGTGGAGGGGGTAAACCAGGCAATGAGCAGTTCTTC. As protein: CASSGGGKPGNEQFF.

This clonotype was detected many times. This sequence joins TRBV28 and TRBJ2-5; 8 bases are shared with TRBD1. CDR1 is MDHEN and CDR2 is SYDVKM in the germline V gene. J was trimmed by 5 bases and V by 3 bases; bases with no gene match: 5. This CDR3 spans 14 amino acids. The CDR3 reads CASSLTGAGETQYF. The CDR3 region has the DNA TGTGCCAGCAGTTTGACAGGGGCAGGGGAGACCCAGTACTTC. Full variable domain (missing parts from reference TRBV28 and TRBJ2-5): DVKVTQSSRYLVKRTGEKVFLECVQDMDHENMFWYRQDPGLGLRLIYFSYDVKMKEKGDIPEGYSVSREKKERFSLILESASTNQTSMYLCASSLTGAGETQYFGPGTRLLVL.

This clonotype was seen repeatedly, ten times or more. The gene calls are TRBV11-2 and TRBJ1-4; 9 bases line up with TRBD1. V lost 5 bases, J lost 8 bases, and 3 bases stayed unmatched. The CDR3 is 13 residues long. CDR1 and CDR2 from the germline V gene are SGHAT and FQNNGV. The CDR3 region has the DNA TGTGCCAGCAGCCCCGGGACAGGGGAAAAACTGTTTTTT. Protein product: CASSPGTGEKLFF.

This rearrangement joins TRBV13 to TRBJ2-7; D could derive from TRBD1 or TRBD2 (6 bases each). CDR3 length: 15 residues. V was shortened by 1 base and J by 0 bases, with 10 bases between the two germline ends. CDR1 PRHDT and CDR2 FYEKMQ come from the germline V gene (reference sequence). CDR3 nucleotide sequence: TGTGCCAGCAGCTTAGAGGGGGGAGACTCCTACGAGCAGTACTTC. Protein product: CASSLEGGDSYEQYF.

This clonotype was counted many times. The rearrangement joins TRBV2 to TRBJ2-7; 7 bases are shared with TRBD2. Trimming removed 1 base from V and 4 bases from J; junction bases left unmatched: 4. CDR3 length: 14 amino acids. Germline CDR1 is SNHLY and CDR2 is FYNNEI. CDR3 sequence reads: CASSEVPSGYEQYF. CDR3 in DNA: TGTGCCAGCAGTGAAGTCCCTAGCGGTTACGAGCAGTACTTC.

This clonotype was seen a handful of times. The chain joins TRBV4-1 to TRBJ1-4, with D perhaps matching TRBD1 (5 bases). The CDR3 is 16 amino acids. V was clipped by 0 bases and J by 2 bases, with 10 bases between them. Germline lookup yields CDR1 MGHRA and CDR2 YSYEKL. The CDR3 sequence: CASSQDRERTNEKLFF. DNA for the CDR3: TGCGCCAGCAGCCAAGACAGGGAGAGGACTAATGAAAAACTGTTTTTT.

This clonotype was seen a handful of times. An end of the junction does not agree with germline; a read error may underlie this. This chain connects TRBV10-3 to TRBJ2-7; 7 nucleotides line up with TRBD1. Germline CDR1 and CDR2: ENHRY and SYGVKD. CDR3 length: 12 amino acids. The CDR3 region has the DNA TGTGCCACCAGTGACAGGGACTACGAGCAGTACTTC. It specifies CATSDRDYEQYF.

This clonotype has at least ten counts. The CDR3 sequence is CASTGGNSPLHF. DNA for the CDR3: TGTGCCAGCACTGGCGGTAATTCACCCCTCCACTTT. The V call is TRBV6-1, the J call TRBJ1-6; unclear D gene. Trimming removed 7 bases at V and 6 bases at J, with 7 bases between. CDR3 length: 12 residues. The V gene's germline CDR1 is MNHNS and CDR2 SASEGT.

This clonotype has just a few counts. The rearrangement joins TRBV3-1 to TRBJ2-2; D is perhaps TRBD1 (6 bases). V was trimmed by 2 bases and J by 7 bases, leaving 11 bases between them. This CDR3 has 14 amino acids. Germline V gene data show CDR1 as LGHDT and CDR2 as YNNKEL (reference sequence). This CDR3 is CASSQTGRNGELFF. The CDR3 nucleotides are TGTGCCAGCAGCCAAACAGGGCGGAACGGGGAGCTGTTTTTT.

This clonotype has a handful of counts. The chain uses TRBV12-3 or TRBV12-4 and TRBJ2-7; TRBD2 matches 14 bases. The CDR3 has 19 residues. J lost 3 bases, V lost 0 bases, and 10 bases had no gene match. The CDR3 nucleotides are TGTGCCAGCAGTTTAGCGATCGGGACTAGCGGGAGTCGATTCTACGAGCAGTACTTC. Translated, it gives CASSLAIGTSGSRFYEQYF.

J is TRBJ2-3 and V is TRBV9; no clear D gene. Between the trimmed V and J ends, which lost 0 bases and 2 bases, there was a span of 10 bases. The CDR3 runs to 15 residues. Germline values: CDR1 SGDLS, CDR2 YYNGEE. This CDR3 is CASSVVPQHTDTQYF. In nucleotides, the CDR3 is TGTGCCAGCAGCGTAGTGCCACAGCACACAGATACGCAGTATTTT.

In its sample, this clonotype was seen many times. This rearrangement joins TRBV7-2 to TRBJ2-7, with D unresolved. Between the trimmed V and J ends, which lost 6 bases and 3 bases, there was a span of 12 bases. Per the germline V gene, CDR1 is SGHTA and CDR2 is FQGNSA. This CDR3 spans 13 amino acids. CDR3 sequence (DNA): TGTGCCAGCAGTGAGTCAGGTCGCTACGAGCAGTACTTC. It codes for CASSESGRYEQYF.

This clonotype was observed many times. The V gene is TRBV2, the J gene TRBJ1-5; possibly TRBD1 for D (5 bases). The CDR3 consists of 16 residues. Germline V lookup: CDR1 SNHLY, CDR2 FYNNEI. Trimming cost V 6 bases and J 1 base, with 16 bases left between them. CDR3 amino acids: CASSALGGMSNQPQHF. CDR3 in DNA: TGTGCCAGCAGCGCTTTGGGGGGGATGAGCAATCAGCCCCAGCATTTT.

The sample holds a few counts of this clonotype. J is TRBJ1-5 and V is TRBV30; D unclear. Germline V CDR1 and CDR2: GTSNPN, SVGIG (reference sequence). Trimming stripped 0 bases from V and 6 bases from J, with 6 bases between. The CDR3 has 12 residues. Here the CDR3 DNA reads TGTGCCTGGAGTGTACATCGTCAGCCCCAGCATTTT. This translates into CAWSVHRQPQHF. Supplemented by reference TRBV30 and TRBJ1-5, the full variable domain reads SQTIHQWPATLVQPVGSPLSLECTVEGTSNPNLYWYRQAAGRGLQLLFYSVGIGQISSEVPQNLSASRPQDRQFILSSKKLLLSDSGFYLCAWSVHRQPQHFGDGTRLSIL.

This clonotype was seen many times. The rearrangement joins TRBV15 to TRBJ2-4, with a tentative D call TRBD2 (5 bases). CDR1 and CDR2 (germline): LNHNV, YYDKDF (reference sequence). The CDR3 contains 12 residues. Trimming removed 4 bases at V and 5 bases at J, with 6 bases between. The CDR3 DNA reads TGTGCCACCAGCACGCGGGAAAACATTCAGTACTTC. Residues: CATSTRENIQYF.